One sample yielded the 13 T cell receptor beta chains listed below, sequenced in a study of beta chain features in type 1 diabetes. Of the isolated RNA, all was reverse transcribed, and so the sequenced material was expressed TCRB transcripts. The repertoire was sequenced with immunoSEQ multiplex PCR; TCRdb's copy has only in-frame clones and lacks some. The sample carries 300,000 to 350,000 clones, 13% to 15% recorded once. What was sequenced was central memory CD4+ T cells from blood. The receptors originated from a man aged 25-45 years in good health.

V is TRBV19 and J is TRBJ1-2; D remains ambiguous. The CDR3 has 15 amino acids. V was trimmed by 3 bases and J by 1 base, leaving 12 bases between them. Germline V gene data show CDR1 as LNHDA and CDR2 as SQIVND (reference sequence). The CDR3 loop is CASSIKPTVNYGYTF. The CDR3 bases are TGTGCCAGTAGTATCAAACCGACCGTTAACTATGGCTACACCTTC.

Concerning this clone itself: Other DNA sequences in the sample encode the same CDR3. The chain has TRBV7-3 and TRBJ2-5, with D uncertain. The CDR3 is made up of 13 amino acids. V lost 2 bases to trimming and J lost 3 bases, with 7 bases between them. Germline CDR1 SGHTA, CDR2 FQGTGA. This CDR3 is CASSLSSKETQYF. DNA for the CDR3: TGTGCCAGCAGCTTATCCAGTAAAGAGACCCAGTACTTC.

This clone was detected only a few times. The chain uses TRBV18 and TRBJ1-2; 10 bases are shared with TRBD1. The CDR3 runs 13 residues. Trimming cost V 2 bases and J 8 bases; bases outside gene matches: 2. Per the germline V gene, CDR1 is KGHSH and CDR2 is LQKENI. This CDR3 is CASSPDRGLGYTF. The CDR3 DNA is TGTGCCAGCTCACCAGACAGGGGGCTCGGCTACACCTTC.

This sequence joins TRBV27 and TRBJ2-1, with 7 bases lining up with TRBD1. The CDR3 is 12 residues long. CDR1 and CDR2 (germline): MNHEY, SMNVEV (reference sequence). V was clipped by 6 bases and J by 6 bases; unmatched bases: 2. For the CDR3, the DNA is TGTGCCAGCAGCCGACAGGGCAATGAGCAGTTCTTC. Residues: CASSRQGNEQFF.

This clone showed up just a few times. This chain joins TRBV30 and TRBJ2-5; D gene ambiguous. The CDR3 contains 16 residues. The germline V gene has CDR1 GTSNPN and CDR2 SVGIG (reference sequence). Trimming removed 1 base at V and 3 bases at J, with 18 bases between. CDR3 sequence: CAWSGVIAEIKETQYF. In nucleotides, the CDR3 is TGTGCCTGGAGTGGGGTAATAGCAGAAATTAAAGAGACCCAGTACTTC.

This clone showed up just a few times. The V call is TRBV5-5, the J call TRBJ2-5, with D perhaps given as TRBD1 or TRBD2 (5 bases each). The V gene lost 4 bases and the J gene lost 3 bases, with 19 bases spanning the gap. Germline-derived CDR1 and CDR2 are SGHKS and YYEKEE (reference sequence). The CDR3 spans 16 residues. As DNA, the CDR3 is TGTGCCAGCAGCGCGAGCACCGGGACGGACGAAGAGACCCAGTACTTC. The encoded protein is CASSASTGTDEETQYF.

This clone was counted only a few times. The chain links TRBV5-6 to TRBJ2-3, with 9 nucleotides matching TRBD2. This CDR3 is built from 14 residues. The V gene end was trimmed by 4 bases and the J gene end by 5 bases; junction bases not matched to a gene: 5. Germline CDR1 and CDR2: SGHDT and YYEEEE. CDR3 residues: CASSGGGAGDTQYF. DNA of the CDR3: TGTGCCAGCAGCGGCGGGGGGGCCGGAGATACGCAGTATTTT.

The chain couples TRBV27 to TRBJ2-5; 8 bases align to TRBD1. Germline V gene sequence: CDR1 MNHEY, CDR2 SMNVEV (reference sequence). This CDR3 has 16 residues. V lost 4 bases and J lost 7; bases outside the gene matches: 14. Here the CDR3 reads CASSSFRGRGLGTQYF. For the CDR3, the DNA is TGTGCCAGCAGTTCCTTTCGGGGCAGGGGGCTTGGGACCCAGTACTTC.

The chain recombines TRBV5-4 with TRBJ1-2; the D is unclear. Germline values: CDR1 SGHNT, CDR2 YYREEE (reference sequence). The CDR3 length is 13 residues. V was shortened by 2 bases and J by 5 bases, with 10 bases between the two germline ends. The CDR3 DNA follows: TGTGCCAGCAGCTTATCGGCGGAGTATGGCTACACCTTC. Protein sequence: CASSLSAEYGYTF.

This clone was counted between two and nine times. The rearrangement uses TRBV4-1 and TRBJ2-1, with 7 positions matching TRBD2. This CDR3 has 14 residues. CDR1 MGHRA and CDR2 YSYEKL come from the germline V gene. Trimming at V came to 2 bases and at J to 15 bases, leaving 13 bases not matched to a gene. The CDR3 reads CASSQPQRGGGRFF. The DNA for the CDR3 is TGCGCCAGCAGCCAACCCCAGCGGGGTGGGGGACGGTTCTTC.

DNA of the CDR3: TGCGCCAGCAGCCCCGAGCCGGATTACAATGAGCAGTTCTTC. This encodes CASSPEPDYNEQFF. J is TRBJ2-1 and V is TRBV5-1; the D is unclear. Trimming shortened V by 4 bases and J by 4 bases, and 12 bases separated the two germline ends. The germline V gene has CDR1 SGHRS and CDR2 YFSETQ. The CDR3 loop spans 14 amino acids.

This clone has a handful of counts. The chain carries TRBV7-2 and TRBJ2-5; TRBD1 matches 8 bases. The assigned J gene may be wrong: the sequence end matches TRBJ2-7 better. This CDR3 comprises 14 residues. Germline V gives CDR1 SGHTA, CDR2 FQGNSA. CDR3 sequence reads: CASSPRTGSYEQYF. For the CDR3, the DNA is TGTGCCAGCAGCCCGCGGACAGGGTCCTACGAGCAGTACTTC.

CDR3 region: CASSQDQAENTEAFF. CDR3 bases: TGTGCCAGCAGCCAAGATCAAGCGGAGAACACTGAAGCTTTCTTT. The chain couples TRBV14 to TRBJ1-1; D gene uncertain. V lost 0 bases, J lost 1 base, and 9 bases lay in between. The CDR3 spans 15 residues. Germline CDR1 reads SGHDN; CDR2 reads FVKESK.